These T cell receptor beta chains were read from a single sample in a study of radiation and T cells in renal cell carcinoma. The protocol was immunoSEQ multiplex PCR, while the TCRdb copy is restricted to in-frame clones and leaves out a portion. Of around 170,000 clones in the sample, around 90% were seen once. The source was blood, collected from a patient whose treatment included radiotherapy and nephrectomy. The receptors originated from a woman aged 50 to 60 with renal cell carcinoma. Both conserved end residues are part of each CDR3. Fields, in order: V gene, clone size, J gene, D gene, CDR3 DNA, CDR3 protein. A D gene is named only where the DNA matches it firmly. Clone size appears in some rows only: once, few, many, or a class for an expanded clone.

>TRBV2|.|TRBJ1-3|.
TGTGCCAGCACCGAAGGGGGGGCGACTGGAAACACCATATATTTT
CASTEGGATGNTIYF
>TRBV6-6|.|TRBJ2-5|.
TGTGCCAGCAGTTATGGAGGCAGAGAAGAGACCCAGTACTTC
CASSYGGREETQYF
>TRBV6-1|.|TRBJ1-5|.
TGTGCCAGCAGTGGAGGGATTCTTAGCAATCAGCCCCAGCATTTT
CASSGGILSNQPQHF
>TRBV11-2|.|TRBJ2-3|TRBD1
TGTGCCAGCAGCTTGGCCGGGACAGAGAGCACAGATACGCAGTATTTT
CASSLAGTESTDTQYF
>TRBV2|.|TRBJ2-3|TRBD2
TGTGCCAGCAGCAAAGGACTAGCCTCTGATACGCAGTATTTT
CASSKGLASDTQYF
>TRBV28|.|TRBJ2-7|TRBD2
TGTGCCAGCAGTTTAGCCGGGACTAGCGGGAGCTACGAGCAGTACTTC
CASSLAGTSGSYEQYF
>TRBV7-3|.|TRBJ1-5|.
TGTGCCAGCAGCTTCGGAGGCAATCAGCCCCAGCATTTT
CASSFGGNQPQHF
>TRBV6-5|.|TRBJ1-6|.
TGTGCCAGCAGTTACTCAGCAGGAATGAATTCACCCCTCCACTTT
CASSYSAGMNSPLHF
>TRBV6-5|.|TRBJ1-5|TRBD1
TGTGCCAGCAGTACAACAGGGGATGCGGGTCAGCCCCAGCATTTT
CASSTTGDAGQPQHF
>TRBV6-6|.|TRBJ1-1|.
TGTGCCAGCAGTTACCCCAGGGATGGGGCTTTCTTT
CASSYPRDGAFF
>TRBV5-5|.|TRBJ1-2|.
TGTGCCAGCAGCTCACAACCGAGCTATGGCTACACCTTC
CASSSQPSYGYTF
>TRBV6-1|.|TRBJ1-2|.
TGTGCCAGCAGTGAAGACAGGGCCGCCTATGGCTACACCTTC
CASSEDRAAYGYTF
>TRBV19|.|TRBJ1-2|.
TGTGCCAGTAGTATACGGGAATCTAACTATGGCTACACCTTC
CASSIRESNYGYTF
>TRBV15|.|TRBJ2-7|TRBD1
TGTGCCACCAGCAGACACGACAGGGGCGCCTACGAGCAGTACTTC
CATSRHDRGAYEQYF
>TRBV2|.|TRBJ2-7|.
TGTGCCAGCAGTGAAGACCAGCGGGTAGCCTACGAGCAGTACTTC
CASSEDQRVAYEQYF
>TRBV7-8|.|TRBJ1-6|TRBD1
TGTGCCAGCAGCCGGTTCATAACAGGGGATTCACCCCTCCACTTT
CASSRFITGDSPLHF
>TRBV6-5|.|TRBJ1-6|.
TGTGCCAGCAGTTACTCGTCGAGCTCCTATAATTCACCCCTCCACTTT
CASSYSSSSYNSPLHF
>TRBV4-3|.|TRBJ2-3|TRBD1
TGCGCCAGCAGCCGACAGGCAGGGGGCATTTCAGATACGCAGTATTTT
CASSRQAGGISDTQYF
>TRBV20-1|few|TRBJ1-1|.
TGCAGTGCTAGAGGGAACACTGAAGCTTTCTTT
CSARGNTEAFF
>TRBV6-1|.|TRBJ1-4|TRBD1
TGTGCCAGCTCCATTTCGCAGGGGGAGGTTGAAAAACTGTTTTTT
CASSISQGEVEKLFF
>TRBV2|.|TRBJ2-7|.
TGTGCCAGCAGTCGAGGGGGGGGCTCCTCCTACGAGCAGTACTTC
CASSRGGGSSYEQYF
>TRBV18|few|TRBJ1-1|TRBD1
TGTGCCAGCTCACTACAGGGGGGTGGAACTGAAGCTTTCTTT
CASSLQGGGTEAFF
>TRBV7-2|.|TRBJ1-6|TRBD1
TGTGCCAGCAGCTACACCGGACAGGGGGCAGATAATTCACCCCTCCACTTT
CASSYTGQGADNSPLHF
>TRBV10-1|.|TRBJ1-2|.
TGCGCCAGCAGTGAGGTTTCTGCAGGCAGCGGCTACACCTTC
CASSEVSAGSGYTF
>TRBV30|.|TRBJ1-6|.
TGTGCCTGGCGGCTCTATAATTCACCCCTCCACTTT
CAWRLYNSPLHF
>TRBV18|.|TRBJ2-7|.
TGTGCCAGCTCGGTAGATAGGGGCTACGAGCAGTACTTC
CASSVDRGYEQYF
>TRBV19|.|TRBJ1-2|TRBD1
TGTGCCAGTAGGTCTGAGGGGACAGGGGAATATGGCTACACCTTC
CASRSEGTGEYGYTF
>TRBV7-3|.|TRBJ2-5|.
TGTGCCAGCAGCATGACACCTCAAGAGACCCAGTACTTC
CASSMTPQETQYF
>TRBV7-9|.|TRBJ1-4|.
TGTGCCAGCAGCCGACGGGACCTCCTTGCAACTAATGAAAAACTGTTTTTT
CASSRRDLLATNEKLFF
>TRBV6-5|once|TRBJ1-4|.
TGTGCCAGCAGTTACGGACAGAATAATGAAAAACTGTTTTTT
CASSYGQNNEKLFF
>TRBV6-1|few|TRBJ1-6|TRBD1
TGTGCCAGCAGTGAAATACAGGGGAGTTCACCCCTCCACTTT
CASSEIQGSSPLHF
>TRBV29-1|.|TRBJ1-3|.
TGCAGCGCCCCCTCGGCAACTGGAAACACCATATATTTT
CSAPSATGNTIYF
>TRBV6-5|.|TRBJ1-6|.
TGTGCCAGCGGGGGTGGGGGGGCCTATAATTCACCCCTCCACTTT
CASGGGGAYNSPLHF
>TRBV7-3|few|TRBJ1-6|.
TGTGCCAGCAGCTTATCTGGGCAGGATAATTCACCCCTCCACTTT
CASSLSGQDNSPLHF
>TRBV6-1|.|TRBJ2-7|.
TGTGCCAGCAGTGAAGCTTGGGGGGAGGCCTACGAGCAGTACTTC
CASSEAWGEAYEQYF
>TRBV7-8|once|TRBJ1-2|.
TGTGCCAGCAGCACCAATGGGGGGGGTGGCTACACCTTC
CASSTNGGGGYTF
>TRBV5-3|.|TRBJ2-3|.
TGTGCCAGAAGCCCGGACCCGGACTACGGCCCGCAGATGGATACGCAGTATTTT
CARSPDPDYGPQMDTQYF
>TRBV7-9|.|TRBJ2-5|.
TGTGCCAGCAGCTCGGGGAGAGGAAGGGAGACCCAGTACTTC
CASSSGRGRETQYF
>TRBV7-8|.|TRBJ2-5|.
TGTGCCAGCATAGGAGGGGGGGCCAGGGAGACCCAGTACTTC
CASIGGGARETQYF